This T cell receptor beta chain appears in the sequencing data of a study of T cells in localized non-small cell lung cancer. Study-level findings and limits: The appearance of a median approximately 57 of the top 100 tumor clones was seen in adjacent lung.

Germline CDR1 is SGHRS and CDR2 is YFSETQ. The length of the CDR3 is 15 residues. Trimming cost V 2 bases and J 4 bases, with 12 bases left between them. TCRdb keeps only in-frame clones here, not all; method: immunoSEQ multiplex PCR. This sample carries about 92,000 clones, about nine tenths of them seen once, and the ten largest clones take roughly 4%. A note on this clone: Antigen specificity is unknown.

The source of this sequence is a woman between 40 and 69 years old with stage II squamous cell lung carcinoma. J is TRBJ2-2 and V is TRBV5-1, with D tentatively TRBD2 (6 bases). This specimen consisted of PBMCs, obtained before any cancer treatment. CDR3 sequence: CASSFPRGSTGELFF. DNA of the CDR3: TGCGCCAGCAGCTTTCCCCGGGGGAGCACCGGGGAGCTGTTTTTT.